This TCR beta chain was recovered during a study of shared clonotypes between healthy human individuals. Study-level points and caveats: The study drew on few donors, limiting represented genetic and exposure-history diversity.

Concerning this clone itself: Antigen: not known.

V was clipped by 4 bases and J by 6 bases, with 20 bases between them. This CDR3 contains 16 residues. CDR1 is MGHRA, CDR2 YSYEKL, per germline. Generated by immunoSEQ multiplex PCR, the TCRdb table keeps only in-frame clones and is missing some. Of approximately 2.1 million clones listed, approximately 93% are singletons. Sequencing was performed on naive CD4+ T cells from PBMCs. Sample subset: CD45RA+ positively selected. The TCR originated in a man aged 18 to 29 in good health. Some clones in this sample may be carry-over from other donors' samples. The chain carries TRBV4-1 and TRBJ2-3, with D maybe TRBD1 (6 bases). CDR3 DNA: TGCGCCAGCAGCCGTCGGGGAGACAGGAGAAGGGATACGCAGTATTTT. Its protein is CASSRRGDRRRDTQYF.